The present TCR beta chain was sequenced within a study of Graves' ophthalmopathy and Graves' hyperthyroidism. Ten or more counts support this clonotype. The antigen is unknown. This CDR3 has 13 amino acids. The V and J ends lost 6 bases and 4 bases, in that order; junction bases with no gene match: 0. The germline gives CDR1 SGHAT, CDR2 FQNNGV. Amplified TCR beta CDR3 regions were obtained using RNA transcripts as template. The first round was an RT-PCR with HTBI primers, and the second round was a multiplex PCR. TCRdb reprocessed the multiplex PCR reads via MiXCR and lists one record per CDR3 protein. Among 360,000 or so distinct CDR3 sequences listed, 15% to 20% were seen once. Regarding the study as a whole: The model predicted progression of ophthalmopathy with a sensitivity of 60% to 71%, and its specificity was about 73%.

The chain has TRBV11-2 and TRBJ2-7; 13 nucleotides match TRBD2. The sequenced sample was peripheral blood. This receptor was taken from a woman aged 18-29 years with Graves' ophthalmopathy. As DNA, the CDR3 is TGTGCCAGCAGACTAGCGGGAGGGTACGAGCAGTACTTC. The encoded protein is CASRLAGGYEQYF. Full variable domain (outside the CDR3, taken from reference TRBV11-2 and TRBJ2-7): EAGVAQSPRYKIIEKRQSVAFWCNPISGHATLYWYQQILGQGPKLLIQFQNNGVVDDSQLPKDRFSAERLKGVDSTLKIQPAKLEDSAVYLCASRLAGGYEQYFGPGTRLTVT.